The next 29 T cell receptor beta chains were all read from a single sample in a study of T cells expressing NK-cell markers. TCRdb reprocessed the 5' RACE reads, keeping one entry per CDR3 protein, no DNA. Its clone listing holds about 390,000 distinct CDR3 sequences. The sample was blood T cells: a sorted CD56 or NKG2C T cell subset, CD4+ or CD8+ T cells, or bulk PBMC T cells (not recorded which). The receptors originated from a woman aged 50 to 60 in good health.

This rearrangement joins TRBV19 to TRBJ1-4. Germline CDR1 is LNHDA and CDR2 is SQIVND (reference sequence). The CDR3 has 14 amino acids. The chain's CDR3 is CASKEGATNEKLFF.

The CDR3 spells CASSQEPGRKETQYF. The chain couples TRBV4-1 to TRBJ2-5; with no DNA, the TCRdb D assignment of TRBD1 cannot be verified. Germline CDR1 reads MGHRA; CDR2 reads YSYEKL. This CDR3 contains 15 residues.

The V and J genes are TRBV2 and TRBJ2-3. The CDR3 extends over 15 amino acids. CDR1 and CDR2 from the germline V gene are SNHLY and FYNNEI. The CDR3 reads CASSDRPRFTDTQYF.

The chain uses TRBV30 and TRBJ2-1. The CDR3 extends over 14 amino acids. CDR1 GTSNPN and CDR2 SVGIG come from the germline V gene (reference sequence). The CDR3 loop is CAWRKGRLGNEQFF.

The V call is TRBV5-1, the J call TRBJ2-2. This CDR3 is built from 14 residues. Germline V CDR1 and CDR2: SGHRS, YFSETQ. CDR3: CASSQQTNTGELFF.

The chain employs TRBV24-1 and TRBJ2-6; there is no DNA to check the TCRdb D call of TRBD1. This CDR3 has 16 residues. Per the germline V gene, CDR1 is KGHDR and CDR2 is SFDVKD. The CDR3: CATSDSGALGANVLTF.

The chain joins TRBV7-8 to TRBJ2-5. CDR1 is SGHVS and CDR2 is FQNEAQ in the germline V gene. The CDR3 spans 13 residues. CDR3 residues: CASIRTEEETQYF. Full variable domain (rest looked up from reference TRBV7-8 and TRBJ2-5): GAGVSQSPRYKVAKRGQDVALRCDPISGHVSLFWYQQALGQGPEFLTYFQNEAQLDKSGLPSDRFFAERPEGSVSTLKIQRTQQEDSAVYLCASIRTEEETQYFGPGTRLLVL.

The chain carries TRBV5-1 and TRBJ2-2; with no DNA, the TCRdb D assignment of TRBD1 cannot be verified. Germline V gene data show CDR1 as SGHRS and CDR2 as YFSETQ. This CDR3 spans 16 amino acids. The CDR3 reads CASSGTGTPNGGELFF.

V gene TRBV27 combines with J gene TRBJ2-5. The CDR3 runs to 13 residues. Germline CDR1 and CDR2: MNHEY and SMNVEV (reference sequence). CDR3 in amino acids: CASRWENQETQYF.

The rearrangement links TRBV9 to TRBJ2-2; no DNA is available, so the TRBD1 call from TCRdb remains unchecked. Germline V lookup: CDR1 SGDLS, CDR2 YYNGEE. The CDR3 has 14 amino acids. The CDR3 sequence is CASSPSTGARGLFF.

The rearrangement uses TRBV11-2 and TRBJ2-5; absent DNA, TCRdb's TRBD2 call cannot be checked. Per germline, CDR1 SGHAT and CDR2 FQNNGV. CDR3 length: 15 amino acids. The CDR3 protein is CASSLVGLARETQYF. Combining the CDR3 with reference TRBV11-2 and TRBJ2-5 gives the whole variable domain EAGVAQSPRYKIIEKRQSVAFWCNPISGHATLYWYQQILGQGPKLLIQFQNNGVVDDSQLPKDRFSAERLKGVDSTLKIQPAKLEDSAVYLCASSLVGLARETQYFGPGTRLLVL.

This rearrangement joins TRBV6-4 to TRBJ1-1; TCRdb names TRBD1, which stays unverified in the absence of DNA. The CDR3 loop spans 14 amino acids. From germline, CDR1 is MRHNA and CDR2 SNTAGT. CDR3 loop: CASRGTDSNTEAFF.

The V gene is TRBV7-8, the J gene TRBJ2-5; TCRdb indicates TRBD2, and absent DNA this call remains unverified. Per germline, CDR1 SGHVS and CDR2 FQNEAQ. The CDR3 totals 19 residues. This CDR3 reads CASSLVPPLLAGTQETQYF.

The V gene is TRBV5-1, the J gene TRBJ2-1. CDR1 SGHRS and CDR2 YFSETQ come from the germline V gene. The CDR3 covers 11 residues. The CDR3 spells CASSHRYEQFF. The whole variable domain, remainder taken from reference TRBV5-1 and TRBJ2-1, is KAGVTQTPRYLIKTRGQQVTLSCSPISGHRSVSWYQQTPGQGLQFLFEYFSETQRNKGNFPGRFSGRQFSNSRSEMNVSTLELGDSALYLCASSHRYEQFFGPGTRLTVL.

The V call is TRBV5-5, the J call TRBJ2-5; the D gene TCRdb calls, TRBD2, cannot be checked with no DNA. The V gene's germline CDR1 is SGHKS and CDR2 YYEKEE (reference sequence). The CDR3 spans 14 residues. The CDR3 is CASSGLALQETQYF.

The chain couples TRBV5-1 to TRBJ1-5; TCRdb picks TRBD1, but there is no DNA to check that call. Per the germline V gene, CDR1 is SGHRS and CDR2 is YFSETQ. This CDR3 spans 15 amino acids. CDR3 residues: CASSLGDRRGQPQHF.

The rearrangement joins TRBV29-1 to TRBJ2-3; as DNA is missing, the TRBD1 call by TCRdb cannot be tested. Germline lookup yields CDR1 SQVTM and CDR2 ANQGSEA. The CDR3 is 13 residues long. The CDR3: CSARQGTTDTQYF.

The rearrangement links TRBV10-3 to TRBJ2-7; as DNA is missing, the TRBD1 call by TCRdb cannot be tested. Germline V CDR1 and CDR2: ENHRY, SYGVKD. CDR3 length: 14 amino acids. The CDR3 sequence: CAISSDRRDYEQYF.

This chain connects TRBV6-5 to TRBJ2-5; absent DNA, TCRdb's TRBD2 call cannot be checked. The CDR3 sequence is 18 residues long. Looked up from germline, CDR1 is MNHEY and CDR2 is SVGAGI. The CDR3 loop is CASSYRRRGLAGAETQYF.

The chain's CDR3 is CSVVAGGTTDTQYF. This chain links TRBV29-1 with TRBJ2-3; without DNA, the TCRdb call of TRBD2 cannot be checked. CDR1 is SQVTM, CDR2 ANQGSEA, per germline. CDR3 length equals 14 residues.

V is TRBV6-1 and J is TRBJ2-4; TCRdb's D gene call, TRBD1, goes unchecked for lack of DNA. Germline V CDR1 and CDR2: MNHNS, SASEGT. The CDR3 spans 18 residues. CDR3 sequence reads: CATSWYIPGSRAKNIQYF.

This chain's CDR3 is CAIRTNNEQFF. The chain combines TRBV10-3 with TRBJ2-1. The CDR3 loop spans 11 amino acids. Germline CDR1 is ENHRY and CDR2 is SYGVKD.

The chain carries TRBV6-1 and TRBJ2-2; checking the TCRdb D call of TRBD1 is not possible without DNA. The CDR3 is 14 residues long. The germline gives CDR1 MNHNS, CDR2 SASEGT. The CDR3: CAGGDRRNTGELFF.

The CDR3 here is CASSLIAITDTQYF. This chain links TRBV11-3 with TRBJ2-3; no DNA is available, so the TRBD2 call from TCRdb remains unchecked. The CDR3 contains 14 residues. Germline CDR1 reads SGHNT; CDR2 reads YENEEA.

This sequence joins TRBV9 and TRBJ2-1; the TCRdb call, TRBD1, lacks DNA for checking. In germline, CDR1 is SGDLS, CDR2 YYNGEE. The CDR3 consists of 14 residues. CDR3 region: CASTPYWGADEQFF.

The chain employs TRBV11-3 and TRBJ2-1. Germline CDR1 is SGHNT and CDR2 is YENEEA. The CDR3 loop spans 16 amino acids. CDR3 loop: CASSPFRGSSYNEQFF.

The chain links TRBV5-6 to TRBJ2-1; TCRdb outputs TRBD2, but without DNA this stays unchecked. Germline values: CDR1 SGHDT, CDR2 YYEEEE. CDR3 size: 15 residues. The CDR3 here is CASSPGTLPGNEQFF.

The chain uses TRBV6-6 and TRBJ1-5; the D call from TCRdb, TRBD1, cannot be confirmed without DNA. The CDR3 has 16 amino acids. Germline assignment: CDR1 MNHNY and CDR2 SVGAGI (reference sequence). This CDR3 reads CASTRRDRGFNQPQHF.

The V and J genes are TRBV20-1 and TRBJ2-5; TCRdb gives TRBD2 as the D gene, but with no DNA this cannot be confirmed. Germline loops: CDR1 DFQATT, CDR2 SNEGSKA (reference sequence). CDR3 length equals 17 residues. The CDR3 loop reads CSATPGTSGRAHETQYF.